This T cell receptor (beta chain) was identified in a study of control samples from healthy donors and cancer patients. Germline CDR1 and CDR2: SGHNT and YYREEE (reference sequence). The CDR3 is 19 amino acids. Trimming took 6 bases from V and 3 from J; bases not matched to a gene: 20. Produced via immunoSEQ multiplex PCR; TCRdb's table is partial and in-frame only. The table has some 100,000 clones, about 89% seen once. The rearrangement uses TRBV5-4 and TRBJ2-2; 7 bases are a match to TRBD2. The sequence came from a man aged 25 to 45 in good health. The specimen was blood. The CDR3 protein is CASTSGGRLGPTYTGELFF. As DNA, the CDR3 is TGTGCCAGCACCTCGGGGGGTCGTTTGGGACCGACTTACACCGGGGAGCTGTTTTTT.